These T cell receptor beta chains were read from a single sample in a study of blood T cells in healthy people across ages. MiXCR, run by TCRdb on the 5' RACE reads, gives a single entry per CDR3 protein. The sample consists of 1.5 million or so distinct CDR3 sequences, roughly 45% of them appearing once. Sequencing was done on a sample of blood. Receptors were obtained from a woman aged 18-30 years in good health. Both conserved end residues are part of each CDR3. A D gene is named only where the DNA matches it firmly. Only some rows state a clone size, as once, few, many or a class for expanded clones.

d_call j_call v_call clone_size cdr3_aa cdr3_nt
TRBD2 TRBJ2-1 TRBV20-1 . CSARGGTRPNEQFF TGCAGTGCTAGAGGTGGGACTAGACCCAATGAGCAGTTCTTC
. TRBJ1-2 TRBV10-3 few CASEHLLDYGYTF TGTGCCAGCGAACACCTGCTTGACTATGGCTACACCTTC
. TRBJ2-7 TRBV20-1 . CSAHKTITQSPEQYF TGCAGTGCCCATAAAACTATAACCCAAAGCCCGGAGCAGTACTTC
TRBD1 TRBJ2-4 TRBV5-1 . CASSPLDRDKNIQYF TGCGCCAGCAGCCCGCTCGACAGGGACAAAAACATTCAGTACTTC
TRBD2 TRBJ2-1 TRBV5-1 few CASSLEGAGGPPYNEQFF TGCGCCAGCAGCTTGGAGGGAGCGGGAGGGCCCCCCTACAATGAGCAGTTCTTC
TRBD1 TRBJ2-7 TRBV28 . CASRQGASNEQYF TGTGCCAGCAGACAGGGGGCTTCCAATGAGCAGTACTTC
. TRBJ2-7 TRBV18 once CASSPPRALSYNEQYF TGTGCCAGCTCACCACCGAGGGCTCTATCCTACAATGAGCAGTACTTC
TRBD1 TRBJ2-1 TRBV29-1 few CSVEGQGLTFF TGCAGCGTTGAAGGACAGGGGCTCACGTTCTTC
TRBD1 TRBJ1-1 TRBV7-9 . CASSSFDRAAFF TGTGCCAGCAGCTCATTCGACAGGGCTGCTTTCTTT
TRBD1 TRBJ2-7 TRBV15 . CATSTGQGDYEQYF TGTGCCACCAGCACCGGACAGGGGGATTACGAGCAGTACTTC
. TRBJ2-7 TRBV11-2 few CASSFLGLNEQYF TGTGCCAGCAGCTTTCTCGGACTCAATGAGCAGTACTTC
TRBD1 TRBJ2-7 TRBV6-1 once CASSGTGHSSYEQYF TGTGCCAGCAGCGGGACAGGCCACTCCTCCTACGAGCAGTACTTC
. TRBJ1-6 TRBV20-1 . CSALAGPSSYNSPPHF TGCAGTGCCCTTGCGGGCCCCAGCTCCTATAATTCACCCCCCCACTTT
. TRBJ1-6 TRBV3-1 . CASRRAGNSPLHF TGTGCCAGCCGAAGGGCCGGGAATTCACCCCTCCACTTT
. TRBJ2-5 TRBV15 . CATSRTRQLIETQYF TGTGCCACCAGCAGAACCCGACAGTTAATAGAGACCCAGTACTTC